A single sample is the source of the 27 T cell receptor beta chains below, sequenced in a study of Ad26.COV2.S vaccination and SARS-CoV-2 variants. Clones were read by immunoSEQ multiplex PCR, and TCRdb kept only the in-frame ones, dropping some. Of about 480,000 clones listed, roughly 87% are singletons. The treatment denotes: 15 to 20 received Ad26.COV2.S at low or high dose, single or two shots; about five received placebo; per-sample allocation not given. After the first vaccine or placebo injection, samples were drawn on day 63. The specimen comprised peripheral blood, sampled in a trial of Ad26.COV2.S vaccine versus placebo. The source of these receptors is a person between 18 and 65 years old who received the Ad26.COV2.S COVID-19 vaccine or a placebo.

The rearrangement links TRBV27 to TRBJ2-7; 10 bases are a match to TRBD1. Germline CDR1 reads MNHEY; CDR2 reads SMNVEV (reference sequence). V lost 6 bases, J lost 9 bases, and 8 bases stayed unmatched. This CDR3 region has 13 residues. This CDR3 reads CASSPGTGEAQYF. The CDR3 DNA sequence: TGTGCCAGCAGCCCCGGGACAGGGGAAGCGCAGTACTTC.

V usage is TRBV7-3 and J usage is TRBJ2-1, with D hard to call. The CDR3 length is 13 residues. V lost 4 bases, J lost 4 bases, and 8 bases lay in between. The V gene's germline CDR1 is SGHTA and CDR2 FQGTGA. The CDR3 DNA is TGTGCCAGCAGCTCGGACGTGTACAATGAGCAGTTCTTC. As protein: CASSSDVYNEQFF. Full variable domain (missing parts from reference TRBV7-3 and TRBJ2-1): GAGVSQTPSNKVTEKGKYVELRCDPISGHTALYWYRQSLGQGPEFLIYFQGTGAADDSGLPNDRFFAVRPEGSVSTLKIQRTERGDSAVYLCASSSDVYNEQFFGPGTRLTVL.

This clone was recorded a few times. The chain links TRBV2 to TRBJ2-7; 7 positions match TRBD2. The CDR3 runs 14 residues. Unmatched junction bases numbered 13, after V lost 8 bases and J lost 6 bases. The V gene's germline CDR1 is SNHLY and CDR2 FYNNEI. The CDR3 spells CASSTGKRDGEQYF. The CDR3 bases are TGTGCCAGCTCCACCGGGAAGCGGGACGGCGAGCAGTACTTC.

The chain recombines TRBV19 with TRBJ2-1; a weak D match, TRBD1 (6 bases). This CDR3 spans 17 amino acids. Germline CDR1 is LNHDA and CDR2 is SQIVND (reference sequence). V was cut by 5 bases and J by 0 bases, with 17 bases left in between. CDR3 sequence: CASSSLAGARSYNEQFF. The CDR3 DNA reads TGTGCCAGTAGTTCCCTCGCAGGGGCCCGCTCCTACAATGAGCAGTTCTTC.

The chain is built from TRBV28 and TRBJ1-1; D remains unclear. The germline V gene has CDR1 MDHEN and CDR2 SYDVKM. Trimming removed 5 bases at V and 8 bases at J, with 12 bases between. The CDR3 runs to 12 residues. For the CDR3, the DNA is TGTGCCAGCAGTCCACCGGGCCCCGAAGCTTTCTTT. This codes for CASSPPGPEAFF.

V gene TRBV7-2 combines with J gene TRBJ1-4; the D is unclear. Looked up from germline, CDR1 is SGHTA and CDR2 is FQGNSA. V gave up 2 bases and J gave up 3 bases, with 10 bases separating them. The CDR3 covers 15 residues. CDR3 residues: CASSLSGLANEKLFF. The CDR3, as DNA: TGTGCCAGCAGCTTATCGGGGTTGGCTAATGAAAAACTGTTTTTT.

The rearrangement links TRBV11-2 to TRBJ2-1, with D possibly TRBD1 on 6 matching bases. V dropped 4 bases and J dropped 5 bases, with 9 bases sitting between them. The germline gives CDR1 SGHAT, CDR2 FQNNGV. The CDR3 sequence is 13 residues long. The DNA for the CDR3 is TGTGCCAGCAGCTCTCGGGACAACAATGAGCAGTTCTTC. As protein: CASSSRDNNEQFF. The full variable domain, in which reference TRBV11-2 and TRBJ2-1 provide the parts outside the CDR3, is EAGVAQSPRYKIIEKRQSVAFWCNPISGHATLYWYQQILGQGPKLLIQFQNNGVVDDSQLPKDRFSAERLKGVDSTLKIQPAKLEDSAVYLCASSSRDNNEQFFGPGTRLTVL.

This clone was detected only once. V is TRBV29-1 and J is TRBJ2-1; D is perhaps TRBD1 (5 bases). From germline, CDR1 is SQVTM and CDR2 ANQGSEA. The CDR3 covers 11 residues. V was clipped by 7 bases and J by 12 bases, with 16 bases between them. CDR3 sequence (DNA): TGCAGCGCCCTGGGGCCAAGGGGGCAGTTCTTC. It is translated as CSALGPRGQFF.

The CDR3 region is CASSLGPGRYNEQFF. DNA for the CDR3: TGTGCCAGCAGTTTAGGGCCAGGGCGATACAATGAGCAGTTCTTC. The chain is built from TRBV28 and TRBJ2-1, with D maybe TRBD1 (5 bases). Trimming removed 2 bases from V and 4 bases from J, with 12 bases in between. In germline, CDR1 is MDHEN, CDR2 SYDVKM. The length of the CDR3 is 15 residues.

The V call is TRBV11-3, the J call TRBJ2-6; 9 bases agree with TRBD1. CDR3 size: 18 residues. With 5 bases clipped from V and 0 bases from J, the junction kept 8 bases outside the gene matches. Germline CDR1 and CDR2: SGHNT and YENEEA. The CDR3 DNA reads TGTGCCAGCAGCCAAAGCGGGACAGGGTACTCTGGGGCCAACGTCCTGACTTTC. Translation: CASSQSGTGYSGANVLTF.

A few counts support this clone. CDR3 nucleotides: TGTGCCAGCAGTTTAAGCCAGGGGATTGGCAATTCACCCCTCCACTTT. Amino acid sequence: CASSLSQGIGNSPLHF. The V and J genes are TRBV28 and TRBJ1-6; tentatively, D is TRBD1 (6 bases). The germline CDR1 and CDR2 sequences are MDHEN and SYDVKM. This CDR3 spans 16 amino acids. Trimming cost V 2 bases and J 7 bases, with 15 bases left between them.

The chain recombines TRBV27 with TRBJ2-2; maybe TRBD1 (5 bases). Trimming left V 4 bases short and J 5 bases short, with 8 bases between. The CDR3 length is 13 residues. Germline lookup yields CDR1 MNHEY and CDR2 SMNVEV (reference sequence). CDR3 region: CASSWGGTGELFF. In DNA, the CDR3 is TGTGCCAGCAGTTGGGGCGGAACCGGGGAGCTGTTTTTT.

The chain links TRBV2 to TRBJ1-1; D may be TRBD1 (5 bases). Germline-derived CDR1 and CDR2 are SNHLY and FYNNEI. V lost 6 bases and J 0 bases, leaving 8 bases between the germline ends. There are 13 residues in the CDR3. The CDR3 nucleotides read TGTGCCAGCAGGGGAGGGGTGAACACTGAAGCTTTCTTT. Residues: CASRGGVNTEAFF.

The chain links TRBV28 to TRBJ2-5; unclear D gene. CDR1 is MDHEN and CDR2 is SYDVKM in the germline V gene. Trimming pared 5 bases from V and 5 bases from J, leaving 9 bases between. This CDR3 contains 12 residues. Written as DNA, the CDR3 is TGTGCCAGCAGTATAGGATGGGAGACCCAGTACTTC. This sequence encodes CASSIGWETQYF.

The chain has TRBV28 and TRBJ1-2; D may be TRBD1 (5 bases). Germline V lookup: CDR1 MDHEN, CDR2 SYDVKM. Trimming pared 4 bases from V and 5 bases from J, leaving 5 bases between. This CDR3 contains 11 residues. The CDR3 DNA is TGTGCCAGCAGTTCAGGGTATGGCTACACCTTC. It codes for CASSSGYGYTF.

V usage is TRBV28 and J usage is TRBJ1-6, with D hard to call. The CDR3 totals 13 residues. Germline V gene lookup returns CDR1 MDHEN and CDR2 SYDVKM. Trimming stripped 7 bases from V and 0 bases from J, with 4 bases between. DNA for the CDR3: TGTGCCAGCACCGGCTCCTATAATTCACCCCTCCACTTT. This translates into CASTGSYNSPLHF.

J is TRBJ2-5 and V is TRBV28; 8 nucleotides line up with TRBD1. This CDR3 has 12 amino acids. The germline CDR1 and CDR2 sequences are MDHEN and SYDVKM. The V segment lost 10 bases and the J segment 5 bases; nucleotides outside the gene matches: 6. This CDR3 is CATQGALETQYF. The CDR3 DNA sequence: TGTGCCACCCAGGGGGCCTTGGAGACCCAGTACTTC.

The table lists this clone with a count of one. V usage is TRBV9 and J usage is TRBJ2-7; D is undetermined. Germline-derived CDR1 and CDR2 are SGDLS and YYNGEE. Trimming cost V 0 bases and J 0 bases, with 10 bases left between them. CDR3 length equals 15 residues. The CDR3 nucleotides read TGTGCCAGCAGCGTAGGTGTGGTCCCCTCCTACGAGCAGTACTTC. It yields the protein CASSVGVVPSYEQYF.

This chain uses TRBV6-2 or TRBV6-3 with TRBJ2-7, with D perhaps TRBD1 or TRBD2 (5 bases each). This CDR3 has 13 amino acids. Per germline, CDR1 MNHEY and CDR2 SVGEGT. V lost 3 bases to trimming and J lost 7 bases, with 13 bases between them. CDR3 bases: TGTGCCAGCAGTTATGGGGGAAGGATTGAGCAGTACTTC. The encoded protein is CASSYGGRIEQYF.

This chain connects TRBV19 to TRBJ1-1, with a weak D call TRBD1 (6 bases). The V end lost 5 bases, the J end lost 6 bases, and 13 bases lay between the germline ends. The length of the CDR3 is 13 residues. The germline V gene encodes CDR1 LNHDA and CDR2 SQIVND (reference sequence). The chain's CDR3 is CASSPTDRSEAFF. DNA of the CDR3: TGTGCCAGTAGTCCCACCGACAGGTCTGAAGCTTTCTTT.

The V and J genes are TRBV4-1 and TRBJ1-3; 8 nucleotides match TRBD1. This CDR3 is 16 amino acids long. Germline CDR1 MGHRA, CDR2 YSYEKL. V trimming: 2 bases; J trimming: 4 bases; junction bases outside the gene matches: 7. The DNA for the CDR3 is TGCGCCAGCAGCCAAATTCAGGGGGCCGGCGGAAACACCATATATTTT. It is translated as CASSQIQGAGGNTIYF.

The chain carries TRBV4-2 and TRBJ2-2; 7 bases match TRBD2. Germline values: CDR1 LGHNA, CDR2 YNFKEQ. The V gene end was trimmed by 4 bases and the J gene end by 3 bases; junction bases not matched to a gene: 8. The CDR3 extends over 16 amino acids. CDR3 in DNA: TGTGCCAGCAGCCCTCCGGGGGGAGTCGACACCGGGGAGCTGTTTTTT. Residues: CASSPPGGVDTGELFF.

The chain has TRBV28 and TRBJ1-2; maybe TRBD1 (5 bases). V lost 6 bases, J lost 4 bases, and 9 bases lay in between. Germline lookup yields CDR1 MDHEN and CDR2 SYDVKM. This CDR3 has 12 amino acids. DNA for the CDR3: TGTGCCAGCAGAGGGACCATCTATGGCTACACCTTC. The encoded protein is CASRGTIYGYTF.

The CDR3 DNA reads TGTGCCAGCAGTTTAGAGAGATATGGCTACACCTTC. Its translation: CASSLERYGYTF. V gene TRBV28 combines with J gene TRBJ1-2; D is unresolved. Germline CDR1 MDHEN, CDR2 SYDVKM. CDR3 length: 12 amino acids. Trimming left V 2 bases short and J 5 bases short, with 6 bases between.

The V gene is TRBV7-9, the J gene TRBJ2-1; D remains unclear. The CDR3 length is 11 residues. CDR1 is SEHNR and CDR2 is FQNEAQ in the germline V gene (reference sequence). Trimming shortened V by 6 bases and J by 7 bases, and 7 bases separated the two germline ends. The DNA of the CDR3 is TGTGCCAGCAGTCCTGAAAATGAGCAGTTCTTC. Translated: CASSPENEQFF.

V gene TRBV15 combines with J gene TRBJ2-3, with 8 bases identical to TRBD2. The germline CDR1 and CDR2 sequences are LNHNV and YYDKDF (reference sequence). CDR3 size: 15 residues. Trimming cost V 2 bases and J 0 bases; bases outside gene matches: 1. In DNA, the CDR3 is TGTGCCACCAGCAGACCTAGCGGGAGCACAGATACGCAGTATTTT. Translation gives CATSRPSGSTDTQYF.

This chain connects TRBV5-4 to TRBJ2-5; 11 nucleotides agree with TRBD2. CDR1 is SGHNT, CDR2 YYREEE, per germline (reference sequence). The CDR3 is made up of 16 amino acids. V lost 4 bases, J lost 5 bases, and 10 bases stayed unmatched. The CDR3 loop is CASSRPGLAVSETQYF. CDR3 DNA sequence: TGTGCCAGCAGCAGACCGGGACTAGCGGTCTCCGAGACCCAGTACTTC.